This T cell receptor (beta chain) was captured by sequencing in a study of blood T cell repertoires in COVID-19. Looking at the study overall: The United States, Italy and Spain supplied acute and convalescent COVID-19 samples. In each case, the material was cDNA or gDNA derived from T cells, B-cell-depleted T cells, or PBMCs.

Original data processing: Reference gene primer amplification yielded estimated nucleated cell counts. Generated by immunoSEQ multiplex PCR, the TCRdb table keeps only in-frame clones and is missing some. That table supplies the V and J calls and clone size; D and trimming were determined from the DNA. The data contain under 30,000 clones, approximately 87% of them singletons. J was trimmed by 2 bases and V by 1 base; bases with no gene match: 0. The CDR3 is 14 amino acids. Germline V gene sequence: CDR1 SGHDT, CDR2 YYEEEE. V gene TRBV5-6 combines with J gene TRBJ2-7; the match to TRBD2 covers 10 bases. This receptor was identified in a human donor with active COVID-19. The donor label of this sample is uncertain. The specimen sequenced was peripheral blood. The CDR3 nucleotides are TGTGCCAGCAGCTTGAGCGGGAGGGCCTACGAGCAGTACTTC. It translates to CASSLSGRAYEQYF.